Below are 21 T cell receptor beta chains sequenced from a single sample in a study of blood T cell repertoires in COVID-19. The table came from immunoSEQ multiplex PCR; TCRdb's copy has only in-frame clones and leaves some out. The table has about 300,000 clones, more than 75% seen once. Sample: peripheral blood. These receptors came from a man between 65 and 85 years old with acute or convalescent COVID-19.

The gene calls are TRBV2 and TRBJ2-3, with D possibly matching TRBD1 (7 bases). Per the germline V gene, CDR1 is SNHLY and CDR2 is FYNNEI. Trimming shortened V by 6 bases and J by 3 bases, and 16 bases separated the two germline ends. This CDR3 has 15 residues. CDR3: CASRGGTVRTDTQYF. DNA of the CDR3: TGTGCCAGCAGGGGCGGGACAGTTAGGACAGATACGCAGTATTTT.

V is TRBV6-4 and J is TRBJ2-4, with TRBD1 matching over 10 bases. Germline CDR1 MRHNA, CDR2 SNTAGT. V gave up 5 bases and J gave up 0 bases; unmatched junction bases: 10. This CDR3 comprises 18 residues. DNA of the CDR3: TGTGCCAGCAGTCACTGGACAGGGGGTGGTGGAGCCAAAAACATTCAGTACTTC. Its translation: CASSHWTGGGGAKNIQYF.

This chain uses TRBV2 with TRBJ1-2; maybe TRBD1 (6 bases). This CDR3 is built from 15 residues. CDR1 is SNHLY and CDR2 is FYNNEI in the germline V gene. The V and J ends lost 6 bases and 4 bases respectively, with 18 bases between them. This chain's CDR3 is CASRPTGWEVYGYTF. CDR3 DNA: TGTGCCAGCAGGCCCACAGGGTGGGAAGTCTATGGCTACACCTTC.

V usage is TRBV9 and J usage is TRBJ2-7; 9 bases agree with TRBD2. V shed 2 bases, J shed 4 bases, and the junction held 13 bases outside the gene matches. Germline V gene data show CDR1 as SGDLS and CDR2 as YYNGEE. The CDR3 length is 17 residues. The CDR3 loop reads CASSVPSGSGGKYEQYF. The CDR3 coding sequence is TGTGCCAGCAGCGTCCCCTCTGGTAGCGGGGGTAAATACGAGCAGTACTTC. Based on the CDR3 plus reference TRBV9 and TRBJ2-7, the full variable domain is DSGVTQTPKHLITATGQRVTLRCSPRSGDLSVYWYQQSLDQGLQFLIQYYNGEERAKGNILERFSAQQFPDLHSELNLSSLELGDSALYFCASSVPSGSGGKYEQYFGPGTRLTVT.

This sequence joins TRBV10-3 and TRBJ2-3, with TRBD1 matching over 9 bases. Per germline, CDR1 ENHRY and CDR2 SYGVKD. The J segment lost 5 bases and the V segment lost 6 bases, leaving 9 bases of the junction unmatched. CDR3 size: 15 residues. The CDR3 DNA sequence: TGTGCCATCAGGGCTGGGACAGGGTTAGGAGATACGCAGTATTTT. Amino acids: CAIRAGTGLGDTQYF.

This chain joins TRBV19 and TRBJ1-1, with D maybe TRBD1 (6 bases). Germline V gene sequence: CDR1 LNHDA, CDR2 SQIVND (reference sequence). There are 12 residues in the CDR3. Trimming cost V 3 bases and J 5 bases, with 7 bases left between them. The CDR3 loop is CASSMQGTEAFF. The CDR3 nucleotides read TGTGCCAGTAGTATGCAGGGGACTGAAGCTTTCTTT.

This chain connects TRBV28 to TRBJ2-7; D might be TRBD1 (6 bases). The V end was cut by 6 bases, the J end by 3 bases, with 15 bases between. Germline CDR1 MDHEN, CDR2 SYDVKM. CDR3 length equals 14 residues. The CDR3 DNA sequence: TGTGCCAGCAGCTTCGACACAGGGTACTACGAGCAGTACTTC. This sequence encodes CASSFDTGYYEQYF.

This chain joins TRBV19 and TRBJ2-7, with D possibly TRBD1 on 5 matching bases. V was trimmed by 10 bases and J by 3 bases, leaving 22 bases between them. The CDR3 sequence is 15 residues long. Germline V lookup: CDR1 LNHDA, CDR2 SQIVND (reference sequence). In DNA, the CDR3 is TGTGCCACCCAGGGTAGGTTGGGCAGGGACTACGAGCAGTACTTC. Protein sequence: CATQGRLGRDYEQYF.

The chain employs TRBV5-1 and TRBJ1-1; D remains unclear. The CDR3 runs to 14 residues. In germline, CDR1 is SGHRS, CDR2 YFSETQ. V lost 4 bases, J lost 1 base, and 11 bases lay in between. CDR3 DNA sequence: TGCGCCAGCAGCGCACAAGGAGGGAACACTGAAGCTTTCTTT. Its translation is CASSAQGGNTEAFF.

V and J are TRBV19 and TRBJ1-3; D gene unclear. The CDR3 totals 21 residues. Trimming stripped 9 bases from V and 0 bases from J, with 33 bases between. CDR1 LNHDA and CDR2 SQIVND come from the germline V gene (reference sequence). In nucleotides, the CDR3 is TGTGCCAGCTCAAGAAGAGGGCCGGCTACCCCCGGACCGAGCTCTGGAAACACCATATATTTT. Translation: CASSRRGPATPGPSSGNTIYF.

The chain uses TRBV30 and TRBJ2-1, with 13 positions matching TRBD2. CDR3 length: 17 amino acids. CDR1 is GTSNPN, CDR2 SVGIG, per germline (reference sequence). The J segment lost 8 bases and the V segment lost 2 bases, leaving 12 bases of the junction unmatched. In DNA form, the CDR3 reads TGTGCCTGGAGTCCTTCGAGGACTAGCGGGAGTATGGATGAGCAGTTCTTC. Translating gives CAWSPSRTSGSMDEQFF.

Only a few counts were recorded for this clone. The rearrangement links TRBV18 to TRBJ1-4, with 7 nucleotides matching TRBD1. Trimming took 2 bases from V and 7 from J; bases not matched to a gene: 7. Germline values: CDR1 KGHSH, CDR2 LQKENI. This CDR3 has 15 amino acids. CDR3 in amino acids: CASSPSRQGGEKLFF. The CDR3 DNA is TGTGCCAGCTCACCATCCCGACAGGGTGGTGAAAAACTGTTTTTT.

V usage is TRBV2 and J usage is TRBJ1-1, with 8 bases identical to TRBD1. Germline V gene sequence: CDR1 SNHLY, CDR2 FYNNEI. The CDR3 spans 13 residues. V trimming: 9 bases; J trimming: 6 bases; junction bases outside the gene matches: 9. The CDR3 DNA sequence: TGTGCCAGAGCTGGACAGGGTGAGGCTGAAGCTTTCTTT. This encodes CARAGQGEAEAFF. Full variable domain (rest looked up from reference TRBV2 and TRBJ1-1): EPEVTQTPSHQVTQMGQEVILRCVPISNHLYFYWYRQILGQKVEFLVSFYNNEISEKSEIFDDQFSVERPDGSNFTLKIRSTKLEDSAMYFCARAGQGEAEAFFGQGTRLTVV.

The chain joins TRBV5-4 to TRBJ1-1; unclear D gene. CDR1 is SGHNT, CDR2 YYREEE, per germline (reference sequence). CDR3 length equals 13 residues. With 0 bases removed from V and 3 bases from J, the gap between germline ends came to 6 bases. The CDR3 DNA sequence: TGTGCCAGCAGCTTGGCCCATGACACTGAAGCTTTCTTT. Translated, it gives CASSLAHDTEAFF.

This clone has only a few counts. The V call is TRBV6-2 or TRBV6-3, the J call TRBJ2-7; perhaps TRBD2 as D (5 bases). V dropped 2 bases and J dropped 3 bases, with 17 bases sitting between them. The germline V gene has CDR1 MNHEY and CDR2 SVGEGT. The length of the CDR3 is 16 residues. The CDR3 DNA reads as TGTGCCAGCAGTTACGCGGGCGTCAGGCGATACTACGAGCAGTACTTC. It translates to CASSYAGVRRYYEQYF.

The J gene is TRBJ2-2, the V gene TRBV7-3, with D maybe TRBD1 (6 bases). V was trimmed by 4 bases and J by 6 bases, leaving 12 bases between them. This CDR3 has 14 amino acids. Germline loops: CDR1 SGHTA, CDR2 FQGTGA. The chain's CDR3 is CASSSQGRAGELFF. The CDR3 nucleotides read TGTGCCAGCAGCTCACAGGGACGCGCCGGGGAGCTGTTTTTT.

The chain has TRBV3-1 (or the pseudogene TRBV3-2) and TRBJ2-3, with D hard to call. Germline CDR1 and CDR2: LGHDT and YNNKEL (reference sequence). The CDR3 loop spans 13 amino acids. Deletions cut 2 bases from V and 1 base from J, with 4 bases between. CDR3 sequence: CASSQSRTDTQYF. The CDR3, as DNA: TGTGCCAGCAGCCAAAGCCGCACAGATACGCAGTATTTT.

This chain links TRBV11-3 with TRBJ2-6, with D unclear. Germline-derived CDR1 and CDR2 are SGHNT and YENEEA. Trimming cost V 0 bases and J 0 bases, with 18 bases left between them. The CDR3 extends over 20 amino acids. The CDR3 loop is CASSLENRVLVSSGANVLTF. CDR3 in DNA: TGTGCCAGCAGCTTAGAGAACAGAGTCCTTGTTAGCTCTGGGGCCAACGTCCTGACTTTC.

This clone was detected once. The chain joins TRBV6-5 to TRBJ2-3, with 9 bases lining up with TRBD2. CDR1 and CDR2 (germline): MNHEY, SVGAGI. Trimming cost V 2 bases and J 3 bases; bases outside gene matches: 3. This CDR3 region has 15 residues. CDR3 DNA: TGTGCCAGCAGTTACATGCGGGGGGGAACAGATACGCAGTATTTT. This codes for CASSYMRGGTDTQYF.

This rearrangement joins TRBV15 to TRBJ2-5; possible D gene TRBD2, 5 bases. The CDR3 totals 15 residues. The germline V gene has CDR1 LNHNV and CDR2 YYDKDF (reference sequence). The V and J ends lost 0 bases and 5 bases respectively, with 13 bases between them. The CDR3 DNA follows: TGTGCCACCAGCAGAGAGGGAGACCCAAGGGAGACCCAGTACTTC. It specifies CATSREGDPRETQYF.

The chain links TRBV11-2 to TRBJ2-5, with D tentatively TRBD2 (7 bases). The length of the CDR3 is 16 residues. The germline gives CDR1 SGHAT, CDR2 FQNNGV. The V and J ends lost 3 bases and 2 bases respectively, with 16 bases between them. The CDR3 reads CASSFAGAGRQETQYF. The CDR3 DNA reads TGTGCCAGCAGCTTCGCGGGGGCAGGGAGACAAGAGACCCAGTACTTC.